This record concerns one T cell receptor (beta chain) sequence. This specimen belongs to a study of blood T cell repertoires in COVID-19. Looking at the study overall: The origin of the acute and convalescent COVID-19 samples was the United States, Italy and Spain. T cells, B-cell-depleted T cells, or PBMCs provided the cDNA or gDNA that served as material.

The authors' processing: The assay estimated nucleated cells by amplifying reference gene primers. Data came from immunoSEQ multiplex PCR; TCRdb stores just in-frame clones and leaves some out. V, J and clone size derive from that table, while D and trimming were established from the DNA sequence. The sample yields over 150,000 clones, 80% to 90% seen once. Germline-derived CDR1 and CDR2 are SNHLY and FYNNEI. The CDR3 has 14 residues. J lost 3 bases, V lost 7 bases, and 3 bases had no gene match. The sequenced material came from peripheral blood. The rearrangement uses TRBV2 and TRBJ2-7; 13 bases agree with TRBD2. The clonotype comes from a human donor in a cohort sampled during active COVID-19. CDR3 bases: TGTGCCAGCATAGGGACTAGCGGGAACTACGAGCAGTACTTC. Amino acid sequence: CASIGTSGNYEQYF.